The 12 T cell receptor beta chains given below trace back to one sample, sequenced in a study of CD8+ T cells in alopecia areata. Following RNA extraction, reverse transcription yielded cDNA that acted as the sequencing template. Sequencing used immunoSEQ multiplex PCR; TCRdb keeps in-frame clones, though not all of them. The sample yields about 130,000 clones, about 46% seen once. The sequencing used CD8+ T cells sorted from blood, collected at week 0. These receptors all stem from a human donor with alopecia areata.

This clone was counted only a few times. The chain's CDR3 is CASNLLDEGSNEQFF. The CDR3 coding sequence is TGTGCCAGCAACCTATTGGACGAGGGCTCCAATGAGCAGTTCTTC. The chain employs TRBV6-5 and TRBJ2-1; tentative D call: TRBD2 (5 bases). This CDR3 contains 15 residues. CDR1 is MNHEY, CDR2 SVGAGI, per germline. The V and J ends lost 7 bases and 6 bases respectively, with 19 bases between them.

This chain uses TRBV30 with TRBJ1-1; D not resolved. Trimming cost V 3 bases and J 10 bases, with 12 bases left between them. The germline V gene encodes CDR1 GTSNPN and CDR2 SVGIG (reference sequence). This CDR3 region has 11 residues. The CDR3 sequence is CAWRGFEGAFF. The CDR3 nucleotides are TGTGCCTGGAGGGGGTTTGAGGGAGCTTTCTTT. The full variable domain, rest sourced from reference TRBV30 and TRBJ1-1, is SQTIHQWPATLVQPVGSPLSLECTVEGTSNPNLYWYRQAAGRGLQLLFYSVGIGQISSEVPQNLSASRPQDRQFILSSKKLLLSDSGFYLCAWRGFEGAFFGQGTRLTVV.

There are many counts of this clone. Here the CDR3 reads CASSHGQGPTYEQYF. The CDR3 nucleotides are TGCGCCAGCAGCCACGGACAGGGACCCACCTACGAGCAGTACTTC. The J gene is TRBJ2-7, the V gene TRBV4-1, with TRBD1 identical over 8 bases. The CDR3 totals 15 residues. The germline CDR1 and CDR2 sequences are MGHRA and YSYEKL. V lost 3 bases, J lost 2 bases, and 6 bases stayed unmatched.

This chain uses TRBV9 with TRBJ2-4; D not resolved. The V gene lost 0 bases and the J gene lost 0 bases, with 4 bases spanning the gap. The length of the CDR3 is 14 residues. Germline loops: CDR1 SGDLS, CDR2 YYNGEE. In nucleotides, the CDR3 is TGTGCCAGCAGCGTAGGGGGAGCCAAAAACATTCAGTACTTC. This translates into CASSVGGAKNIQYF.

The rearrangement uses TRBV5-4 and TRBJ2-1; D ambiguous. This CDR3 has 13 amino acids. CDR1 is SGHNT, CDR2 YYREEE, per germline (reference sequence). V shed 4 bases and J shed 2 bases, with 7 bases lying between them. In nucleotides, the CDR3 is TGTGCCAGCAGCCCGGACGCCTACAATGAGCAGTTCTTC. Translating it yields CASSPDAYNEQFF.

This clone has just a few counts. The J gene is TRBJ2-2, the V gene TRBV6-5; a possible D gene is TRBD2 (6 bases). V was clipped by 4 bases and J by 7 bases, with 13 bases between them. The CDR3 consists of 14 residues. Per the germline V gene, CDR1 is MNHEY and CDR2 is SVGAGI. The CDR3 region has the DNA TGTGCCAGCAGTTTGGAGGGCGCAAGCGGGGAGCTGTTTTTT. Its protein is CASSLEGASGELFF.

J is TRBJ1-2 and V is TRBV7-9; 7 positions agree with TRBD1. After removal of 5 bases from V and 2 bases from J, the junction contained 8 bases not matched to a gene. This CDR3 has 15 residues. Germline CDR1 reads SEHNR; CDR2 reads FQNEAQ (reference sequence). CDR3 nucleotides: TGTGCCAGCAGCCCGTCCGGGACAGAGAACTATGGCTACACCTTC. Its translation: CASSPSGTENYGYTF.

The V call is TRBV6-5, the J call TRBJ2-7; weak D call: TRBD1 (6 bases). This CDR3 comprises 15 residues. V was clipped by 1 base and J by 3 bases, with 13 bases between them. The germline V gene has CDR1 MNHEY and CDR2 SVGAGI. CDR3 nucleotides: TGTGCCAGCAGTTACTATGAGGGGACAAACTACGAGCAGTACTTC. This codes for CASSYYEGTNYEQYF.

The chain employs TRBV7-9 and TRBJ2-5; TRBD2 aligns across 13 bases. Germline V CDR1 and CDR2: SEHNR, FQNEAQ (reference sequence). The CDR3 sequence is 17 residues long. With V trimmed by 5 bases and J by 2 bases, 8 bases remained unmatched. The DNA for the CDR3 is TGTGCCAGCAGCGCCCGACTAGCGGGGGGCTTTCAAGAGACCCAGTACTTC. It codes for CASSARLAGGFQETQYF.

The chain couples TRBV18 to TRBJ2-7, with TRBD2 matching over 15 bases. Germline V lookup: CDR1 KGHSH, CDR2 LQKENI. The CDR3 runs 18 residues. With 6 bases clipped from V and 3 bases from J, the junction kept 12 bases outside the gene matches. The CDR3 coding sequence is TGTGCCAGCTCGTCCGGGACTAGCGGGGGGCCCCTTGGCTACGAGCAGTACTTC. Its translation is CASSSGTSGGPLGYEQYF.

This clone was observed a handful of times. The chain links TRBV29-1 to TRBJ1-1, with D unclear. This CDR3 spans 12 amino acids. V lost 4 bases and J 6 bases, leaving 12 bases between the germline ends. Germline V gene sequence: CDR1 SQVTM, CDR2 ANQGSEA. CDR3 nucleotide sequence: TGCAGCGTTGTAGCCGGAAACGCTGAAGCTTTCTTT. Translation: CSVVAGNAEAFF.

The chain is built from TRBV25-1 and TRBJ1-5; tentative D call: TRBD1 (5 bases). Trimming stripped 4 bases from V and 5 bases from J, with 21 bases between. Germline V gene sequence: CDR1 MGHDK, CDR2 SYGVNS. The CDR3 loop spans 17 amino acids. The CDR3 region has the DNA TGTGCCAGCAGTGGTACCTCCGTGGCAGGGCCTGATCAGCCCCAGCATTTT. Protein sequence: CASSGTSVAGPDQPQHF.